This TCR beta chain was sequenced for a study of T cell responses to AZD1222 COVID-19 vaccine (dated by TCRdb to the early 2020s). Background on the whole study: AZD1222 recipients given second doses at about 4 weeks or at about 12 weeks were pooled, since spike-specific TCR depth and breadth were not found to differ between the two schedules. TCR sequencing covered over 230 trial participants: about 210 given two doses of AZD1222 and approximately 26 given two doses of MenACWY control vaccine. Enrollment into the trials was organized by age into subgroups of 18-55, 56-69 and 70-plus years, and those subgroups contained roughly 150, 30 and 60 TCR-sequenced participants, respectively. Points the paper makes about the study in general: Participants were mostly white British, with more females than males. The authors suggested clonal diversity may have been underestimated. Vaccine-associated CD4 TCRs spanned the whole spike protein, with dominant responses in regions 160-218 and 743-854. Conclusions about previously exposed vaccinees are limited because only a handful of AZD1222 recipients were SARS-CoV-2 seropositive at baseline. Nearly half of unique spike-specific TCRs reportedly recognized epitopes outside regions mutated in the B.1.351 and B.1.1.7 variants. In the small 56-69-year group, the increase in depth fell short of significance, most likely because of low power. Spike-specific TCR breadth and depth rose significantly after two AZD1222 doses compared with day 0 and with MenACWY recipients. Because no day 14 peak-response samples were available, repertoires were characterized only after the peak T cell response.

Clipping removes 6 bases from V and 9 bases from J, with 7 as the unmatched junction base count. Via the germline V gene (reference sequence), CDR1 is SGHNT and CDR2 YYREEE. The CDR3 runs 13 residues from the cysteine to the phenylalanine. Just the 39-base CDR3 DNA is kept, in frame starting at base 1. The meaning of the sample's time point label: baseline before first vaccination. Vaccinee samples came from UK trials COV001 and COV002, including a single-blind randomized controlled phase 2/3 trial of AZD1222 (ChAdOx1 nCoV-19) in healthy adults. Trial participant PBMC samples were collected at day 0 and day 28 after the second dose for TCRbeta chain sequencing. Of note for this clone: It lacks a known antigen. Base qualities are missing; no much larger clone stands one base away.

The CDR3 regions of human TCRbeta chains were subjected to immunosequencing. The paper's processing steps were these. TCRs in the repertoires were compared against a reference library of SARS-CoV-2-specific TCRs that had been generated with the MIRA antigen-specificity platform. Breadth meant the fraction of unique TCRs that were SARS-CoV-2-associated, whereas depth meant the fraction of total T cells that were SARS-CoV-2-associated. Using the MIRA data, every spike-specific TCR was mapped to the spike region that the TCR reacted to and assigned to either a CD4 or a CD8 class. Log10-transformed breadth and depth values were compared by one-way ANOVA with Sidak's multiple comparisons tests. What TCRdb holds here is the immuneACCESS table cut down to in-frame rearrangements. Part of the clones is not present; checked against another copy, under half of the missing clones reflect an unresolved V gene, and the others are unexplained. V and J calls and clone size are those listed in that table; D and trimming were worked out from the DNA. This sample lists about 120,000 clones; 90% to 95% were detected once. The top ten clonotypes cover just under 3% of the sample.

This specimen was peripheral blood, taken on day 0 of AZD1222 vaccination. This chain joins TRBV5-4 to TRBJ2-1; 9 bases in the middle match TRBD2. The sequence derives from an adult in good health. The DNA reads as follows: TGTGCCAGCACCGTGGGACTAGCCCTTGAGCAGTTCTTC. It translates as CASTVGLALEQFF.